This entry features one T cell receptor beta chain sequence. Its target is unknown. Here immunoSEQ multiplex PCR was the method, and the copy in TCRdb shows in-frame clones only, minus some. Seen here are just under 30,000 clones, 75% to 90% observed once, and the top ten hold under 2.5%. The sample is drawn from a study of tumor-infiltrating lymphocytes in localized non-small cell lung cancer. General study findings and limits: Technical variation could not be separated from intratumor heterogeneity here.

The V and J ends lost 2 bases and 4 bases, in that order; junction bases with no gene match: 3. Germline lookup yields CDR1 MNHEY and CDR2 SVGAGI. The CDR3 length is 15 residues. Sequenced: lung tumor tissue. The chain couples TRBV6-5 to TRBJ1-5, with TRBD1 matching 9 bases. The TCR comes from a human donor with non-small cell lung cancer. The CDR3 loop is CASSYGTGPNQPQHF. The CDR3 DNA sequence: TGTGCCAGCAGTTACGGGACAGGGCCAAATCAGCCCCAGCATTTT.